The T cell receptor beta chain described here comes from a study of type 1 and type 2 diabetes patients (TCRdb year 2016). Study-level background: The cohort comprised nine or ten type 1 diabetes patients, a few type 2 diabetes patients and about six nondiabetic controls recruited in China. Type 2 diabetes patients were included as a disease comparison group for the type 1 diabetes patients. A total of around 20 million paired-end reads was generated across the whole study. TCRbeta repertoires were profiled by high-throughput sequencing in the study to compare type 1 diabetes, type 2 diabetes and nondiabetic individuals. When approximately 19-cycle amplification was compared with approximately 25-cycle amplification, V gene usage looked similar, suggesting that primer efficiencies were similar and PCR bias was random. TCRbeta libraries were sequenced paired-end on Illumina HiSeq 2000 or MiSeq instruments. Across the study, CD4+ and CD8+ T cells were positively selected from PBMCs using CD4 or CD8 MicroBeads on MACS columns. Study-wide findings and limitations: In both CD4+ and CD8+ T cells, type 2 diabetes repertoires were highly diverse, with diversity significantly greater than that of type 1 diabetes repertoires. Highly correlated V and J gene usage patterns were observed for type 2 diabetes and control samples, with an average of around 0.97 between samples. Since just a limited number of T2D and control samples were sequenced, some T1D-only HECs might also appear in more T2D or control samples. The study groups were not matched for age and gender, which could bias interpretation. Few highly-expanded CD4+ clones, median one, were found in type 2 diabetes patients, accounting for a median roughly 3.9% of reads.

From V the trimming removes 3 bases and from J it removes 5 bases, while the gene matches leave 9 bases of the junction unaccounted for. Taken from cysteine to phenylalanine, the CDR3 has 16 residues. The only DNA kept is the CDR3, 48 bases in frame from the first base. The germline V gene encodes CDR1 MDHEN and CDR2 SYDVKM. In regard to this clonotype: What this receptor recognizes is not known. Within one base of it there is no much larger clone, and no base qualities were kept.

The instrument was an Illumina MiSeq. Genomic DNA from sorted T cell subsets was used as template for TCRbeta CDR3 amplification. The TCRbeta CDR3 region was amplified by multiplex PCR with 30 forward and 13 reverse primers. PCR products were purified with AMPure XP beads, after which indices and adaptors were added in a second approximately 25-cycle PCR. Libraries were gel-purified using the QIAquick Gel Extraction Kit before sequencing. In the authors' own workflow: FLASH was used to merge the paired-end reads, and IgBLAST was used to align the reads to IMGT V, D and J germline references. Reads with below 70% alignment identity to germline references were discarded, leaving 11,114,426 reads study-wide. CDR3 boundaries, reading frame and productivity were assigned according to IMGT definitions. Highly-expanded clones were defined as clones making up 1% or more of reads, and normalized Shannon entropy was used to measure diversity. Unpaired two-tailed t-tests were used to test for differences in Shannon entropy between groups. TCRdb took the public reads, trimmed them with fastp at Q25, ran MiXCR for clone calling and kept in-frame beta chains. One record per CDR3 amino acid sequence lists the most common genes and DNA. The V and J calls were not made by the authors but by TCRdb's processing. The sample table contains about 290,000 distinct CDR3 sequences; only one count was recorded for 47% of them. The ten top clones hold about 13% of the sample.

All diabetic patients met standard classification criteria for type 1 or type 2 diabetes, with glucose and C-peptide assessed by WHO-recommended methods. Donors with other autoimmune diseases or infections within the previous four weeks were excluded. From each participant, about 10 milliliters of peripheral blood were collected. PBMCs were isolated with LymphoPrep density separation. This chain is built from TRBV28 and TRBJ1-5, and TRBD1 matches 8 of the central bases. This TCR was recovered from a man aged 18 to 30 with type 2 diabetes. The sequenced sample consisted of peripheral blood mononuclear cells (PBMCs). The DNA sequence is as follows: TGTGCCAGCAGTTTGCATCTCGGACAGGGACATCAGCCCCAGCATTTT. It translates to CASSLHLGQGHQPQHF.